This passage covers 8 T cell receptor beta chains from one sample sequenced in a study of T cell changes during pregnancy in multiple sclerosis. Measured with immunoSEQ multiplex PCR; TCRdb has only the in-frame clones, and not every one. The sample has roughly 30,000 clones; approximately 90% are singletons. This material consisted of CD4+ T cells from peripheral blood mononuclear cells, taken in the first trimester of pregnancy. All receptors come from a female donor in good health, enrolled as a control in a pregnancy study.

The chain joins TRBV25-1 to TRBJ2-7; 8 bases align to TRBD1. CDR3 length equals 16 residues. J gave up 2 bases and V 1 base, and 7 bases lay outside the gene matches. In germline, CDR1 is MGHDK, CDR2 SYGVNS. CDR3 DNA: TGTGCCAGCAGTGAATTCGGGACAGGACAGACCTACGAGCAGTACTTC. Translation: CASSEFGTGQTYEQYF.

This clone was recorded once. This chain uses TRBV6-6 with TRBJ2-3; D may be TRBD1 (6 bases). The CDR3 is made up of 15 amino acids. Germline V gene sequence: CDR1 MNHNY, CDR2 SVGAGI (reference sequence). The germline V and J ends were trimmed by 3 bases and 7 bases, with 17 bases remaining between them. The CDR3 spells CASSYDGQPIYTQYF. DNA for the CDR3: TGTGCCAGCAGTTATGATGGACAGCCCATTTATACGCAGTATTTT.

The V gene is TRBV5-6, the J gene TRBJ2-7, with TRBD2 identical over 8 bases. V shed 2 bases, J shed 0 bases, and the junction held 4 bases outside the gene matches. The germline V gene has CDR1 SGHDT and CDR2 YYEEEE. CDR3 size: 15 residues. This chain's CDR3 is CASSLLAESSYEQYF. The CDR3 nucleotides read TGTGCCAGCAGCTTACTAGCGGAGAGCTCCTACGAGCAGTACTTC.

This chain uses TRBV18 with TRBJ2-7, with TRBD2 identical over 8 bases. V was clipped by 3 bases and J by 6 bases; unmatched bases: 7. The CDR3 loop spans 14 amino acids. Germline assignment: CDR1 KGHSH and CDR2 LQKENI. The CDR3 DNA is TGTGCCAGCTCACCCCGGGGGGGCCGGGGCGAGCAGTACTTC. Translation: CASSPRGGRGEQYF.

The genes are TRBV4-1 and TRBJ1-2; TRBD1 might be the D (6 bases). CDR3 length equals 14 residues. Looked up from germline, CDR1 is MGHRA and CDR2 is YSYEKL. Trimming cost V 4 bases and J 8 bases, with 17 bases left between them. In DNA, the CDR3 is TGCGCCAGCAGCCCCTCCGAGGGGGAGAGAGGCTACACCTTC. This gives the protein CASSPSEGERGYTF.

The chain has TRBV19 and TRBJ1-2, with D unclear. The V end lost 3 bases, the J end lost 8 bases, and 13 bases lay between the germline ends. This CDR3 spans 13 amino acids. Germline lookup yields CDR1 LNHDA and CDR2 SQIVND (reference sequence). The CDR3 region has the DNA TGTGCCAGTAGTATTTTGCAGGAGGAGGGCTACACCTTC. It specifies CASSILQEEGYTF.

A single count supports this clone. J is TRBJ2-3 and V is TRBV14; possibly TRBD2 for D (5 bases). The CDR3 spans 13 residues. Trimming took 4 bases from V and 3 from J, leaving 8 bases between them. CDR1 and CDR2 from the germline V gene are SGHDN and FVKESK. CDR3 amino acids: CASSLLATDTQYF. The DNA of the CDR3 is TGTGCCAGCAGCCTGCTAGCAACAGATACGCAGTATTTT.

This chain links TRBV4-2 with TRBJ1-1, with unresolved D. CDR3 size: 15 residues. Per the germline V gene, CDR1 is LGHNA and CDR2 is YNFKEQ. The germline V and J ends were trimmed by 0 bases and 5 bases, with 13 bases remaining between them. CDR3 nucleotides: TGTGCCAGCAGCCAAGAGCCGGGGAGTGGTACTGAAGCTTTCTTT. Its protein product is CASSQEPGSGTEAFF.